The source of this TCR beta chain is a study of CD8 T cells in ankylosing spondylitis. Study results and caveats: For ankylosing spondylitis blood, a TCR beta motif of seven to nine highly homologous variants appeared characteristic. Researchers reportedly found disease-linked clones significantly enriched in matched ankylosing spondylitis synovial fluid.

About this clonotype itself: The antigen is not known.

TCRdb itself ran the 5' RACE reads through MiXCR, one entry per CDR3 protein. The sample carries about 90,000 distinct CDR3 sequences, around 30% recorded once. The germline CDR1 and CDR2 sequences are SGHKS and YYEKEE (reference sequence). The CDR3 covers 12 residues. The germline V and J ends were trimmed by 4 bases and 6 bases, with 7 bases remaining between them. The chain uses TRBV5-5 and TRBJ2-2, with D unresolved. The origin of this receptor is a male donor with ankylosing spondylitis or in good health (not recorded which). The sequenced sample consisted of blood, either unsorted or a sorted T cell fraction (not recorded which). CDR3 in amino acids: CASSLEAGELFF. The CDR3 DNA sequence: TGTGCCAGCAGCCTAGAGGCCGGGGAGCTGTTTTTT. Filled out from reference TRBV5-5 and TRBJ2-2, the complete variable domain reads DAGVTQSPTHLIKTRGQQVTLRCSPISGHKSVSWYQQVLGQGPQFIFQYYEKEERGRGNFPDRFSARQFPNYSSELNVNALLLGDSALYLCASSLEAGELFFGEGSRLTVL.